This TCR beta chain was sequenced in a study of cytomegalovirus exposure and HLA in healthy donors. With 60 Vbeta and 13 Jbeta primers, the PCR was carried out. TCRdb's copy holds only in-frame clones and misses some; the assay was immunoSEQ multiplex PCR. Among 90,000 to 120,000 clones listed, around 80% were seen once. Worth noting for this clone: Its antigen is as yet unknown.

The study, taken as a whole, reports: Evidence from a later analysis indicated that most CMV-associated TCR beta chains looked HLA-restricted.

Sequenced sample: PBMCs. This clonotype originated in a woman between 45 and 60 years old in good health and CMV-seropositive.

The CDR3 nucleotides read TGTGCCTGGAGTCTCGATAGCGGGCGAGGGAACGAGCAGTACTTC. This codes for CAWSLDSGRGNEQYF. The rearrangement links TRBV30 to TRBJ2-7; 7 bases match TRBD2. The junction had 12 bases not matched to a gene; V was cut back by 2 bases and J by 5 bases. The CDR3 extends over 15 amino acids. Germline V gene sequence: CDR1 GTSNPN, CDR2 SVGIG (reference sequence).